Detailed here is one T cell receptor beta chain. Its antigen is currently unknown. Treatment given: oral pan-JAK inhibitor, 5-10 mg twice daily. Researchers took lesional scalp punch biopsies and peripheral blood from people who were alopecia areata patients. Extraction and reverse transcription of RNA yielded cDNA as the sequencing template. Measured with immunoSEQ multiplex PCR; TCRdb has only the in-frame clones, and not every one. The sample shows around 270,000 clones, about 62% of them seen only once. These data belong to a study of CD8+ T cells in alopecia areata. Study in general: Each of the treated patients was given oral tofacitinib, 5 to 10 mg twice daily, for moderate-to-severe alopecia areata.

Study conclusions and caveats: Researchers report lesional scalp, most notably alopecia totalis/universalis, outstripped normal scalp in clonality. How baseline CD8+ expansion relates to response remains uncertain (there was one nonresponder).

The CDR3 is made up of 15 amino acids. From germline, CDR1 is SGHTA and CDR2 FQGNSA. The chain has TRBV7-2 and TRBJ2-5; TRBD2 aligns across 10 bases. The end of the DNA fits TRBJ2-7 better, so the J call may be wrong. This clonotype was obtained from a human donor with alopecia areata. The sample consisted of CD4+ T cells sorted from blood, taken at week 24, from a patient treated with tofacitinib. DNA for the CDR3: TGTGCCAGCAGCAACCTCCCTAGCGGGGGTTACGAGCAGTACTTC. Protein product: CASSNLPSGGYEQYF.